Reported below is one TCR beta chain. The data were obtained in a study of blood T cell repertoires in COVID-19. Study context: Samples taken during acute and convalescent COVID-19 were collected in the United States, Italy and Spain. PBMCs, B-cell-depleted T cells, or T cells were the source of the cDNA or gDNA that made up the material.

Original data processing: Amplification of reference gene primers was used by the study to estimate nucleated cell counts. The method was immunoSEQ multiplex PCR; TCRdb's version includes in-frame clones alone and lacks a portion of them. V and J calls and clone size are as listed in that table; D and trimming were resolved from the DNA. The sample consists of approximately 44,000 clones, around 83% of them appearing once. Looked up from germline, CDR1 is LNHDA and CDR2 is SQIVND (reference sequence). After removal of 5 bases from V and 7 bases from J, the junction contained 9 bases not matched to a gene. The CDR3 totals 14 residues.

The clonotype was recovered from a human donor in a cohort sampled during active COVID-19. The V call is TRBV19, the J call TRBJ1-2, with TRBD1 matching over 8 bases. Sequences were obtained from peripheral blood. Here the CDR3 reads CASSGLGQGGGYTF. The DNA of the CDR3 is TGTGCCAGTAGTGGCCTTGGACAGGGTGGTGGCTACACCTTC. Drawing the rest from reference TRBV19 and TRBJ1-2, the complete variable domain is DGGITQSPKYLFRKEGQNVTLSCEQNLNHDAMYWYRQDPGQGLRLIYYSQIVNDFQKGDIAEGYSVSREKKESFPLTVTSAQKNPTAFYLCASSGLGQGGGYTFGSGTRLTVV.